These 11 T cell receptor beta chains came from one sample sequenced in a study of cytomegalovirus exposure and HLA in healthy donors. Using immunoSEQ multiplex PCR, the repertoire was profiled, and TCRdb retains in-frame clones only, with some absent. The profile shows 82,000 or so clones, about 92% of them singletons. Sequencing was performed on PBMCs. The source of these receptors is a man younger than 35 in good health and CMV-seronegative.

CDR3 sequence reads: CASSSGQYQYF. CDR3 nucleotide sequence: TGTGCCAGCAGCTCTGGACAGTATCAGTACTTC. The chain has TRBV7-9 and TRBJ2-5, with a possible D match to TRBD1 (6 bases). With 4 bases removed from V and 11 bases from J, the gap between germline ends came to 11 bases. From germline, CDR1 is SEHNR and CDR2 FQNEAQ (reference sequence). CDR3 size: 11 residues.

The chain uses TRBV11-3 and TRBJ2-7, with 8 bases aligning to TRBD1. CDR3 length: 14 residues. V was clipped by 5 bases and J by 5 bases; unmatched bases: 8. The germline V gene has CDR1 SGHNT and CDR2 YENEEA. The CDR3 region has the DNA TGTGCCAGCAGCCGGACAGGGTTCGTCGACGAGCAGTACTTC. Its translation: CASSRTGFVDEQYF.

This chain uses TRBV9 with TRBJ2-7; 11 nucleotides align to TRBD1. Germline V gene lookup returns CDR1 SGDLS and CDR2 YYNGEE. With V trimmed by 7 bases and J by 0 bases, 0 bases remained unmatched. The CDR3 is 13 residues long. The DNA of the CDR3 is TGTGCCAGCGGACAGGGGGCCTCCTACGAGCAGTACTTC. Protein: CASGQGASYEQYF.

This clone appeared a single time. The genes are TRBV5-1 and TRBJ2-3; a possible D gene is TRBD1 (6 bases). The V gene lost 0 bases and the J gene lost 2 bases, with 13 bases spanning the gap. Germline values: CDR1 SGHRS, CDR2 YFSETQ. This CDR3 spans 16 amino acids. In nucleotides, the CDR3 is TGCGCCAGCAGCTTGGGGGCAGGGGCTCTCACAGATACGCAGTATTTT. Translating it yields CASSLGAGALTDTQYF.

The chain recombines TRBV27 with TRBJ1-3, with D perhaps matching TRBD1 (5 bases). The germline V gene has CDR1 MNHEY and CDR2 SMNVEV (reference sequence). V was trimmed by 8 bases and J by 0 bases, leaving 14 bases between them. This CDR3 has 15 residues. The CDR3 is CASSGGWGSGNTIYF. The CDR3 DNA follows: TGTGCCAGCTCGGGGGGTTGGGGCTCTGGAAACACCATATATTTT.

The rearrangement links TRBV6-6 to TRBJ1-6; a possible D gene is TRBD1 (5 bases). Germline V gene data show CDR1 as MNHNY and CDR2 as SVGAGI (reference sequence). The CDR3 runs to 14 residues. Trimming removed 6 bases at V and 8 bases at J, with 14 bases between. The CDR3 sequence: CASSMGRLHSPLHF. CDR3 bases: TGTGCCAGCAGCATGGGGCGTTTGCATTCACCCCTCCACTTT.

A single count supports this clone. CDR3 residues: CASMRTGSTDTQYF. DNA for the CDR3: TGTGCCAGTATGAGGACAGGAAGCACAGATACGCAGTATTTT. The chain has TRBV11-2 and TRBJ2-3; 7 bases fit TRBD1. Per the germline V gene, CDR1 is SGHAT and CDR2 is FQNNGV. This CDR3 is built from 14 residues. Trimming took 9 bases from V and 0 from J; bases not matched to a gene: 6. Together with reference TRBV11-2 and TRBJ2-3, the CDR3 gives the full variable domain: EAGVAQSPRYKIIEKRQSVAFWCNPISGHATLYWYQQILGQGPKLLIQFQNNGVVDDSQLPKDRFSAERLKGVDSTLKIQPAKLEDSAVYLCASMRTGSTDTQYFGPGTRLTVL.

This chain uses TRBV7-8 with TRBJ1-5; 8 nucleotides line up with TRBD1. The CDR3 covers 15 residues. Germline V CDR1 and CDR2: SGHVS, FQNEAQ. With V trimmed by 5 bases and J by 4 bases, 7 bases remained unmatched. CDR3 nucleotide sequence: TGTGCCAGCAGCACAAGGACAGGGCAAAATCAGCCCCAGCATTTT. This sequence encodes CASSTRTGQNQPQHF.

This clone was detected once. V gene TRBV6-1 combines with J gene TRBJ1-1; tentatively, D is TRBD1 (6 bases). The CDR3 has 14 residues. Germline CDR1 MNHNS, CDR2 SASEGT. Trimming left V 5 bases short and J 1 base short, with 11 bases between. The CDR3, as DNA: TGTGCCAGCAGTACCGGACAGACGAACACTGAAGCTTTCTTT. Its translation is CASSTGQTNTEAFF.

The chain couples TRBV5-3 to TRBJ2-7, with TRBD1 as a possible D gene (6 bases). TRBV5-3 falls under the ORF class, with uncertain function. The CDR3 covers 13 residues. V lost 10 bases and J lost 9, with 23 bases in between. The DNA of the CDR3 is TGTGCCGGGCCTGGGGGCGGAGCCTATGGGCAGTACTTC. It yields the protein CAGPGGGAYGQYF.

The chain joins TRBV7-2 to TRBJ1-2, with a tentative D call TRBD1 (6 bases). Germline loops: CDR1 SGHTA, CDR2 FQGNSA. CDR3 length equals 14 residues. Trimming cost V 5 bases and J 2 bases, with 12 bases left between them. Here the CDR3 DNA reads TGTGCCAGCAGCCCGGGGGGGGGCAACTATGGCTACACCTTC. It encodes CASSPGGGNYGYTF.